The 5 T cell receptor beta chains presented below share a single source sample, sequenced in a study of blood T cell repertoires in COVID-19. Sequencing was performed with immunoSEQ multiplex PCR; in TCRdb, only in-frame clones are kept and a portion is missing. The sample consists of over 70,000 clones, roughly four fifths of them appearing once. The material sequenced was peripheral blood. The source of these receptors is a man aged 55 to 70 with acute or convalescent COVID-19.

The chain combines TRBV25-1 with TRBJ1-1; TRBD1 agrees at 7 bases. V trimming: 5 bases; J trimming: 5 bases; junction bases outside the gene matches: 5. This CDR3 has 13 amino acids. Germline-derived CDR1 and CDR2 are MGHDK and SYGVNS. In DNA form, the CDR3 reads TGTGCCAGCAGTCACAGGGGAGGTACTGAAGCTTTCTTT. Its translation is CASSHRGGTEAFF.

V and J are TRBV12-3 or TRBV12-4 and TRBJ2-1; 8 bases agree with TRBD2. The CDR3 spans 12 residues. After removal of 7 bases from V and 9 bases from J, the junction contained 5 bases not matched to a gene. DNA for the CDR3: TGTGCCAGCACCCGGGGGGGGTTTGAGCAGTTCTTC. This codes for CASTRGGFEQFF.

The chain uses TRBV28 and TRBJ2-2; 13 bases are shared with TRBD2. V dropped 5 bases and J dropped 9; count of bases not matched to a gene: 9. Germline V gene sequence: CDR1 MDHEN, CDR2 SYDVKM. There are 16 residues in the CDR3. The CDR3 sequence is CASSLAGTSGIWELFF. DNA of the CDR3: TGTGCCAGCAGTCTGGCCGGGACTAGCGGGATATGGGAGCTGTTTTTT. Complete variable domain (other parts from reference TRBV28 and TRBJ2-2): DVKVTQSSRYLVKRTGEKVFLECVQDMDHENMFWYRQDPGLGLRLIYFSYDVKMKEKGDIPEGYSVSREKKERFSLILESASTNQTSMYLCASSLAGTSGIWELFFGEGSRLTVL.

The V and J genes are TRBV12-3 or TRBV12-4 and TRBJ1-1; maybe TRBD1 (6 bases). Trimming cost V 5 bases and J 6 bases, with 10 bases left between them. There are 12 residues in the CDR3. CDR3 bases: TGTGCCAGCAGTACAGGGACGGCTGAAGCTTTCTTT. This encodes CASSTGTAEAFF.

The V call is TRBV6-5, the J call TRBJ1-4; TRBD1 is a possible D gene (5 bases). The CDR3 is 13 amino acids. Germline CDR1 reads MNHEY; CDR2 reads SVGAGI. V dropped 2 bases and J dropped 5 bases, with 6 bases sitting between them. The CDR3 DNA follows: TGTGCCAGCAGTTACAGGGGAAATGAAAAACTGTTTTTT. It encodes CASSYRGNEKLFF.